The clone carrying this TCR beta chain appeared a few times. The antigen remains unidentified. The sample is drawn from a study of early stage breast cancer tumors. Across the whole study: Invasive lobular carcinomas made up about 35% of the 12 ER+/PR+/HER2- tumors. Each sample averaged around 9.4-fold read coverage. Findings of the study overall: Enriched TCRB sequences shared across patients were mostly commonly generated sequences.

Germline V CDR1 and CDR2: SEHNR, FQNEAQ (reference sequence). The ends were cut back, 8 bases at V and 10 bases at J, with 12 bases in the middle. The CDR3 is made up of 11 amino acids. This table comes from immunoSEQ multiplex PCR, and its TCRdb copy is limited to in-frame clones, with some not included. The sample yields about 58,000 clones, about 80% seen once. The sequence was obtained from a person aged 25 to 39 with breast cancer. The chain combines TRBV7-9 with TRBJ2-1; TRBD2 might be the D (6 bases). Sequenced: blood. CDR3 amino acids: CASDFSGEQFF. The CDR3 DNA is TGTGCCAGCGATTTTAGCGGCGAGCAGTTCTTC. Looking up the rest from reference TRBV7-9 and TRBJ2-1 gives the full variable domain: DTGVSQNPRHKITKRGQNVTFRCDPISEHNRLYWYRQTLGQGPEFLTYFQNEAQLEKSRLLSDRFSAERPKGSFSTLEIQRTEQGDSAMYLCASDFSGEQFFGPGTRLTVL.